This passage covers 14 T cell receptor beta chains from one sample sequenced in a study of cytomegalovirus exposure and HLA in healthy donors. PCR amplification relied on 60 Vbeta primers (plus 13 Jbeta primers). Clones were read by immunoSEQ multiplex PCR, and TCRdb kept only the in-frame ones, dropping some. Of approximately 140,000 clones in the sample, 55% to 80% were seen once. The sequenced sample consisted of PBMCs. All receptors derive from a woman aged 55-70 years in good health and CMV-seropositive.

This clone was observed a few times. The V and J genes are TRBV28 and TRBJ2-7; possible D gene TRBD2, 5 bases. Germline loops: CDR1 MDHEN, CDR2 SYDVKM. V shed 7 bases and J shed 5 bases, with 18 bases lying between them. The CDR3 consists of 14 residues. As DNA, the CDR3 is TGTGCCAGCACCCTTCAGAGGGCTTGGGACGAGCAGTACTTC. Its translation: CASTLQRAWDEQYF.

This rearrangement joins TRBV6-5 to TRBJ2-7; no firm D call. Germline V gene lookup returns CDR1 MNHEY and CDR2 SVGAGI. The length of the CDR3 is 13 residues. V gave up 4 bases and J gave up 5 bases, with 12 bases separating them. In DNA, the CDR3 is TGTGCCAGCAGTTCTCCCCTACTCGACGAGCAGTACTTC. Protein: CASSSPLLDEQYF.

The CDR3 spells CASSLQTRTNYGYTF. The CDR3, as DNA: TGTGCCAGCAGTTTACAGACTAGGACTAACTATGGCTACACCTTC. The chain uses TRBV28 and TRBJ1-2; D is undetermined. The length of the CDR3 is 15 residues. The V and J ends lost 2 bases and 0 bases respectively, with 10 bases between them. Germline assignment: CDR1 MDHEN and CDR2 SYDVKM.

This clone was counted a few times. The chain combines TRBV15 with TRBJ1-1, with D tentatively TRBD1 (5 bases). Germline values: CDR1 LNHNV, CDR2 YYDKDF (reference sequence). The CDR3 totals 14 residues. V was trimmed by 5 bases and J by 6 bases, leaving 16 bases between them. CDR3 sequence: CATSQERGGAEAFF. The CDR3 region has the DNA TGTGCCACCAGCCAAGAACGGGGGGGGGCTGAAGCTTTCTTT.

The CDR3 nucleotides read TGTGCCGCCACTAGCGGAAGCTCCTACAATGAGCAGTTCTTC. Amino acids: CAATSGSSYNEQFF. J is TRBJ2-1 and V is TRBV30; the match to TRBD2 covers 8 bases. V lost 8 bases to trimming and J lost 0 bases; unmatched junction nucleotides: 6. Germline loops: CDR1 GTSNPN, CDR2 SVGIG (reference sequence). The CDR3 contains 14 residues.

This clone showed up just once. The gene calls are TRBV18 and TRBJ1-1; perhaps TRBD1 as D (6 bases). The V gene's germline CDR1 is KGHSH and CDR2 LQKENI. V shed 5 bases and J shed 3 bases, with 7 bases lying between them. CDR3 size: 12 residues. CDR3 in amino acids: CASSKGDTEAFF. The CDR3 coding sequence is TGTGCCAGCTCAAAGGGGGACACTGAAGCTTTCTTT.

V and J are TRBV7-8 and TRBJ2-7; 7 nucleotides match TRBD2. CDR3 length: 15 amino acids. The germline V gene has CDR1 SGHVS and CDR2 FQNEAQ. J was trimmed by 4 bases and V by 1 base; bases with no gene match: 7. DNA of the CDR3: TGTGCCAGCAGCTTAGATAGTCTAGCGGTTTACGAGCAGTACTTC. It translates to CASSLDSLAVYEQYF.

The rearrangement links TRBV25-1 to TRBJ2-2; TRBD1 matches at 9 bases. The CDR3 length is 15 residues. CDR1 is MGHDK and CDR2 is SYGVNS in the germline V gene. V was clipped by 4 bases and J by 4 bases; unmatched bases: 4. The CDR3 DNA reads as TGTGCCAGCAGTGTAGGGACAGGGCGCACCGGGGAGCTGTTTTTT. Translated: CASSVGTGRTGELFF.

This clone was detected only once. The chain joins TRBV5-4 to TRBJ2-3, with a possible D match to TRBD1 (6 bases). The V gene's germline CDR1 is SGHNT and CDR2 YYREEE (reference sequence). The CDR3 loop spans 19 amino acids. The V end lost 0 bases, the J end lost 0 bases, and 20 bases lay between the germline ends. The CDR3: CASSLGLAGVPLSTDTQYF. Here the CDR3 DNA reads TGTGCCAGCAGCTTGGGATTGGCAGGGGTACCGCTAAGCACAGATACGCAGTATTTT.

This chain joins TRBV30 and TRBJ1-1, with D possibly being TRBD1 (6 bases). V gave up 4 bases and J gave up 0 bases, with 15 bases separating them. Germline V gives CDR1 GTSNPN, CDR2 SVGIG (reference sequence). The CDR3 is made up of 15 amino acids. CDR3 nucleotides: TGTGCCTGGACCCCTGGGGGCCCTATGAACACTGAAGCTTTCTTT. It is translated as CAWTPGGPMNTEAFF.

This clone occurred a few times. This chain joins TRBV4-3 and TRBJ1-6; 8 bases map to TRBD1. The CDR3 spans 15 residues. Germline V lookup: CDR1 LGHNA, CDR2 YSLEER. V was clipped by 4 bases and J by 9 bases; unmatched bases: 8. This CDR3 reads CASSLGDRGSSPLHF. CDR3 in DNA: TGCGCCAGCAGCCTAGGCGACAGGGGAAGTTCACCCCTCCACTTT.

The J gene is TRBJ2-2, the V gene TRBV19, with 8 positions matching TRBD1. Germline CDR1 and CDR2: LNHDA and SQIVND (reference sequence). CDR3 length: 15 residues. With V trimmed by 3 bases and J by 2 bases, 2 bases remained unmatched. The CDR3 DNA reads TGTGCCAGTAGTATGGGACAGGTTAACACCGGGGAGCTGTTTTTT. Amino acid sequence: CASSMGQVNTGELFF.

The genes are TRBV13 and TRBJ2-3; TRBD2 matches 10 bases. The V segment lost 2 bases and the J segment 7 bases; nucleotides outside the gene matches: 9. The CDR3 has 16 residues. Germline V gene sequence: CDR1 PRHDT, CDR2 FYEKMQ (reference sequence). The CDR3 bases are TGTGCCAGCAGCTTATGGCTAGCGGGAGAGTCTAATACGCAGTATTTT. Residues: CASSLWLAGESNTQYF.

The V and J genes are TRBV2 and TRBJ2-4; D gene unclear. In germline, CDR1 is SNHLY, CDR2 FYNNEI. The V and J ends lost 7 bases and 0 bases respectively, with 10 bases between them. This CDR3 region has 14 residues. The CDR3 bases are TGTGCCAGCACTATCTTCCTAGCCAAAAACATTCAGTACTTC. Its protein product is CASTIFLAKNIQYF. The variable domain in full, completed from reference TRBV2 and TRBJ2-4, reads EPEVTQTPSHQVTQMGQEVILRCVPISNHLYFYWYRQILGQKVEFLVSFYNNEISEKSEIFDDQFSVERPDGSNFTLKIRSTKLEDSAMYFCASTIFLAKNIQYFGAGTRLSVL.